This T cell receptor (beta chain) comes out of a study of T cell responses to AZD1222 COVID-19 vaccine. A few counts support this clone. TCRdb's copy holds only in-frame clones and misses some; the assay was immunoSEQ multiplex PCR. Among over 40,000 clones listed, 65% to 85% were seen once. Trimming shortened V by 6 bases and J by 0 bases, and 15 bases separated the two germline ends. CDR3 size: 16 residues. Per germline, CDR1 SEHNR and CDR2 FQNEAQ (reference sequence). The chain joins TRBV7-9 to TRBJ1-3; the D gene is possibly TRBD1 (5 bases). Sequenced material: peripheral blood, taken on day 0 of AZD1222 vaccination. This receptor was identified in an adult in good health. For the CDR3, the DNA is TGTGCCAGCAGTTCCCAGGCGGGGCTCTCTGGAAACACCATATATTTT. It yields the protein CASSSQAGLSGNTIYF.